Here is one T cell receptor (beta chain) with its context. The data were obtained in a study of blood T cell repertoires in COVID-19. CDR3 length: 15 amino acids. Germline trimming cut 5 bases from V and 3 bases from J; bases unmatched to any gene: 7. Germline values: CDR1 KGHSH, CDR2 LQKENI. Per the original methods: Cell counts per sample came from amplifying reference gene primers. The assay was immunoSEQ multiplex PCR, and TCRdb's table has in-frame clones only and misses some. Clonal size and the V and J genes are those of that table, whereas D and trimming came from the DNA. Among some 340,000 clones listed, roughly 80% were seen once.

This chain connects TRBV18 to TRBJ1-5, with 7 bases that match TRBD1. What was sequenced was PBMCs or T cells enriched from blood (not recorded which). This sequence was found in a woman aged 50 to 60 who had recovered from COVID-19. CDR3: CASSSRQGDNQPQHF. As DNA, the CDR3 is TGTGCCAGCTCATCCCGACAGGGAGACAATCAGCCCCAGCATTTT.